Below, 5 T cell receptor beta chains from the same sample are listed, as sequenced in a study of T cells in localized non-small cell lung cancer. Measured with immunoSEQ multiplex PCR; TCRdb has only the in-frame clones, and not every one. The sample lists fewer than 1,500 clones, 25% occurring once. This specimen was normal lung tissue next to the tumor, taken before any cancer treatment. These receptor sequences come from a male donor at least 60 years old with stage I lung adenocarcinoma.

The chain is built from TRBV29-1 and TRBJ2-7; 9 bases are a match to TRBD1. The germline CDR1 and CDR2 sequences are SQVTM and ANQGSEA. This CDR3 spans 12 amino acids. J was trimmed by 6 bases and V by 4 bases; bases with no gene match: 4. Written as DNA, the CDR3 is TGCAGCGTTGGGACAGGGGAAACCGAGCAGTACTTC. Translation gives CSVGTGETEQYF.

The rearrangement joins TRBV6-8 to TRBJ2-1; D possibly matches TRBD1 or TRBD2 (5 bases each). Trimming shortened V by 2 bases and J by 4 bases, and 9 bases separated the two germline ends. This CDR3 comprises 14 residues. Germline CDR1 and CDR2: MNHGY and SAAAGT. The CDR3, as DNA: TGTGCCAGCAGTTACGGGGACGGATACAATGAGCAGTTCTTC. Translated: CASSYGDGYNEQFF.

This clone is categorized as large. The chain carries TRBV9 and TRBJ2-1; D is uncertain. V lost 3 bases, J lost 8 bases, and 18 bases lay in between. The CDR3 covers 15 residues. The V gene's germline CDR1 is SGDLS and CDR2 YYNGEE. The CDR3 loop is CASSDDPAGNHEQFF. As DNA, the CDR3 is TGTGCCAGCAGCGACGACCCTGCAGGTAACCATGAGCAGTTCTTC.

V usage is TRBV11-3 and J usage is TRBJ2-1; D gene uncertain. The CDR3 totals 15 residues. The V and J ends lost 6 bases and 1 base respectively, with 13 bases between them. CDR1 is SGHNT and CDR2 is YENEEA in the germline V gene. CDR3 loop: CASSPGWGSYNEQFF. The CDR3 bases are TGTGCCAGCAGTCCCGGGTGGGGTTCCTACAATGAGCAGTTCTTC. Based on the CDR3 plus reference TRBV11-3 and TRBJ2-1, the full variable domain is EAGVVQSPRYKIIEKKQPVAFWCNPISGHNTLYWYLQNLGQGPELLIRYENEEAVDDSQLPKDRFSAERLKGVDSTLKIQPAELGDSAVYLCASSPGWGSYNEQFFGPGTRLTVL.

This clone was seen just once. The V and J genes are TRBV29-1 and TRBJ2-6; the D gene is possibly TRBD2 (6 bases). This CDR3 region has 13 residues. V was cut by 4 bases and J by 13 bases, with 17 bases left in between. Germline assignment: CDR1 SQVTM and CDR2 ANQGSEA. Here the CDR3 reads CSVAAAIGGVLTF. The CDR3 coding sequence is TGCAGCGTTGCGGCAGCAATAGGAGGGGTCCTGACTTTC.